This is a list of T cell receptor beta chains from one sample in a study of tumor-infiltrating lymphocytes in primary liver carcinoma. TCRdb ran MiXCR on the multiplex PCR reads and lists one entry per CDR3 protein. The table records more than 45,000 distinct CDR3 sequences, about 80% of them present only once. The sequenced sample was liver tumor tissue from sampling region 5. Receptors originate from a man aged 35 to 55 with primary liver carcinoma and hepatitis B virus infection. The CDR3 runs from the conserved cysteine through the conserved F or W. The order of the fields is V gene, J gene, clone size, D gene, CDR3 protein, CDR3 DNA. The D gene is left open where the match is weak. Where a row states a size, it is once, few, many or the class of an expanded clone; other rows omit it.

V gene: TRBV28; J gene: TRBJ1-2; clone size: many; D gene: -; CDR3 protein: CASGLRGRGDYGYTF; CDR3 DNA: TGTGCCAGCGGTCTCAGGGGACGCGGGGACTATGGCTACACCTTC
V gene: TRBV7-9; J gene: TRBJ2-2; clone size: -; D gene: -; CDR3 protein: CASQEGADTGELFF; CDR3 DNA: TGTGCCAGCCAGGAGGGGGCGGACACCGGGGAGCTGTTTTTT
V gene: TRBV12-3/TRBV12-4; J gene: TRBJ2-7; clone size: -; D gene: -; CDR3 protein: CASSPPGDSYEQYF; CDR3 DNA: TGTGCCAGCAGTCCCCCGGGCGACTCCTACGAGCAATACTTC
V gene: TRBV4-1; J gene: TRBJ1-2; clone size: -; D gene: -; CDR3 protein: CASGQEGYPSAARPTYGYTF; CDR3 DNA: TGCGCCAGCGGCCAAGAGGGGTACCCCTCCGCTGCCCGACCTACCTATGGCTACACCTTC
V gene: TRBV4-2; J gene: TRBJ2-5; clone size: -; D gene: -; CDR3 protein: CASSQDAGIGIQETQYF; CDR3 DNA: TGCGCCAGCAGCCAAGATGCCGGGATAGGCATACAAGAGACCCAATACTTC
V gene: TRBV6-6; J gene: TRBJ1-2; clone size: once; D gene: -; CDR3 protein: CVSGPDRDFYGYTF; CDR3 DNA: TGTGTCAGCGGCCCCGACCGGGACTTCTATGGTTACACCTTC
V gene: TRBV11-1; J gene: TRBJ2-2; clone size: -; D gene: -; CDR3 protein: CVSSSWDTGELFF; CDR3 DNA: TGTGTCAGCAGCTCCTGGGACACCGGGGAGCTGTTTTTT
V gene: TRBV29-1; J gene: TRBJ1-1; clone size: -; D gene: -; CDR3 protein: CSVGTGLTEAFF; CDR3 DNA: TGCAGCGTGGGGACGGGCTTGACTGAAGCTTTTTTT
V gene: TRBV5-1; J gene: TRBJ2-2; clone size: -; D gene: TRBD2; CDR3 protein: CASNLETSGRKTGEPFF; CDR3 DNA: TGCGCCAGCAACTTGGAGACTAGCGGGAGAAAGACCGGGGAGCCGTTTTTT
V gene: TRBV10-1; J gene: TRBJ2-4; clone size: -; D gene: TRBD2; CDR3 protein: CASSTLAGRTKNAQYF; CDR3 DNA: TGCGCCAGCAGCACACTAGCGGGAAGGACCAAAAACGCTCAGTACTTC
V gene: TRBV10-3; J gene: TRBJ2-1; clone size: -; D gene: -; CDR3 protein: CAISQALDYNEQFF; CDR3 DNA: TGTGCCATTTCCCAGGCCCTTGACTACAATGAGCAGTTCTTC
V gene: TRBV29-1; J gene: TRBJ2-4; clone size: -; D gene: TRBD2; CDR3 protein: CNVIHGRGNQYF; CDR3 DNA: TGCAACGTAATTCACGGGAGGGGCAATCAGTACTTC
V gene: TRBV7-8; J gene: TRBJ1-1; clone size: -; D gene: TRBD1; CDR3 protein: CVSSLSVTGKIEAFF; CDR3 DNA: TGTGTCAGCAGCTTATCGGTGACAGGGAAGATTGAAGCTTTCTTT
V gene: TRBV29-1; J gene: TRBJ2-5; clone size: -; D gene: TRBD2; CDR3 protein: CSLQTCGSWAETQYF; CDR3 DNA: TGCAGCCTTCAGACTTGCGGGAGTTGGGCAGAGACCCAGTACTTC
V gene: TRBV10-3; J gene: TRBJ2-7; clone size: few; D gene: -; CDR3 protein: CAINESLYEQYF; CDR3 DNA: TGTGCCATCAATGAGTCCCTCTATGAGCAGTACTTC
V gene: TRBV4-3; J gene: TRBJ2-3; clone size: -; D gene: -; CDR3 protein: CASSQEARGRDTQYF; CDR3 DNA: TGCGCCAGCAGCCAAGAAGCCCGGGGAAGAGATACGCAGTATTTT
V gene: TRBV7-2; J gene: TRBJ2-1; clone size: -; D gene: TRBD2; CDR3 protein: CASSLVGGRTYNEQFF; CDR3 DNA: TGTGCCAGCAGCTTAGTAGGCGGGAGAACCTACAATGAGCAGTTCTTC
V gene: TRBV7-8; J gene: TRBJ1-4; clone size: -; D gene: -; CDR3 protein: CAGSLEAERGLFF; CDR3 DNA: TGTGCCGGCAGCTTAGAGGCCGAAAGGGGGTTGTTTTTT
V gene: TRBV2; J gene: TRBJ2-2; clone size: -; D gene: -; CDR3 protein: CARGATVSNTGELFF; CDR3 DNA: TGTGCCAGAGGCGCGACAGTCTCGAACACCGGGGAGCTGTTTTTT
V gene: TRBV29-1; J gene: TRBJ2-1; clone size: -; D gene: TRBD2; CDR3 protein: CSSLLADNEQFF; CDR3 DNA: TGCAGCAGCCTACTAGCGGACAATGAGCAGTTCTTC
V gene: TRBV12-3/TRBV12-4; J gene: TRBJ1-1; clone size: -; D gene: -; CDR3 protein: CPSSSADRNTEAFF; CDR3 DNA: TGTCCCAGTAGTTCGGCAGACAGGAACACCGAAGCTTTCTTT
V gene: TRBV4-3; J gene: TRBJ2-1; clone size: -; D gene: TRBD2; CDR3 protein: CASSQDRSGMHNEQLF; CDR3 DNA: TGTGCCAGCAGCCAAGATCGGAGCGGGATGCACAATGAGCAGCTCTTC
V gene: TRBV4-3; J gene: TRBJ2-5; clone size: -; D gene: -; CDR3 protein: CASSQGDARSTLYF; CDR3 DNA: TGTGCTAGCAGCCAAGGGGACGCCAGATCGACCCTGTACTTC
V gene: TRBV4-1; J gene: TRBJ2-1; clone size: once; D gene: -; CDR3 protein: CASNQKSQNKEQFF; CDR3 DNA: TGCGCCAGCAACCAAAAGTCCCAGAACAAAGAGCAGTTCTTC
V gene: TRBV5-8; J gene: TRBJ2-2; clone size: -; D gene: -; CDR3 protein: CASSLEVVAVTTGELFF; CDR3 DNA: TGTGCCAGCAGCTTGGAGGTTGTAGCGGTGACCACCGGGGAGCTGTTCTTT
V gene: TRBV7-2; J gene: TRBJ1-1; clone size: few; D gene: -; CDR3 protein: CASSLGGGAPMNTEAFF; CDR3 DNA: TGTGCCAGCAGCTTAGGAGGGGGGGCACCCATGAACACTGAAGCTTTCTTT
V gene: TRBV11-2; J gene: TRBJ2-2; clone size: -; D gene: -; CDR3 protein: CASSTDWDTGELFF; CDR3 DNA: TGTGCCAGCAGTACAGACTGGGACACCGGGGAGCTGTTTTTT
V gene: TRBV4-1; J gene: TRBJ2-2; clone size: many; D gene: -; CDR3 protein: CASSHAVAGELFF; CDR3 DNA: TGCGCCAGCAGCCACGCCGTAGCCGGGGAGCTGTTTTTT